This T cell receptor (beta chain) was sequenced during a study of cytomegalovirus exposure and HLA in healthy donors. Germline V gives CDR1 MGHRA, CDR2 YSYEKL. This CDR3 contains 14 residues. The V and J ends lost 1 base and 7 bases respectively, with 13 bases between them. Libraries were prepared by immunoSEQ multiplex PCR; TCRdb keeps only in-frame clonotypes and omits some of them. The sample includes 95,000 to 150,000 clones, roughly nine tenths seen only once; the top ten take about 2%. Study conclusions and caveats: The authors listed approximately 150 TCR beta chains as cytomegalovirus-associated. The dataset shows that most TCR sequences were rare, while some public TCRs occurred in many donors.

In the case of this clone: What it binds is not known.

A 120-subject validation cohort, separate from the 666-subject first cohort, supplied the donors. The sequenced material came from PBMCs. The receptor was isolated from a woman between 18 and 29 years old in good health and CMV-seronegative. The chain combines TRBV4-1 with TRBJ1-2; D uncertain. Written as DNA, the CDR3 is TGCGCCAGCAGCCAAGGGTCTCGGGATACTGGCTACACCTTC. It encodes CASSQGSRDTGYTF.